This T cell receptor beta chain came from a study of T cell repertoires in aging, cancer and after chemotherapy. The overall study: Pre- and post-chemotherapy samples were paired from glioblastoma patients treated with temozolomide-based therapy. Study results and caveats: In healthy donors, age-related TCR diversity loss mainly reflected lost richness. Median generation probability rose over the chemotherapy interval in each cancer cohort, suggesting rebound thymic output.

Rearranged V-D-J TRB sequences were amplified with a mixed TRB-A/B primer pool. TCRdb re-derived calls from the multiplex PCR reads in MiXCR, one entry per CDR3 protein. Here the sample spans some 600 distinct CDR3 sequences, around 25% being singletons. There are a few counts of this clonotype. Its antigen is undetermined. The J segment lost 2 bases and the V segment lost 1 base, leaving 16 bases of the junction unmatched. This CDR3 spans 19 amino acids. CDR1 is DFQATT, CDR2 SNEGSKA, per germline (reference sequence). The template was genomic DNA from peripheral blood, not RNA. The V call is TRBV20-1, the J call TRBJ2-5; the match to TRBD2 covers 10 bases. The origin of this receptor is a human donor with a solid tumor. Sequenced sample: blood. CDR3 sequence (DNA): TGCAGTGCTAGAGTAATCCGAGCGGGGGGGCCGGTATATCAAGAGACCCAGTACTTC. Encoded protein: CSARVIRAGGPVYQETQYF.